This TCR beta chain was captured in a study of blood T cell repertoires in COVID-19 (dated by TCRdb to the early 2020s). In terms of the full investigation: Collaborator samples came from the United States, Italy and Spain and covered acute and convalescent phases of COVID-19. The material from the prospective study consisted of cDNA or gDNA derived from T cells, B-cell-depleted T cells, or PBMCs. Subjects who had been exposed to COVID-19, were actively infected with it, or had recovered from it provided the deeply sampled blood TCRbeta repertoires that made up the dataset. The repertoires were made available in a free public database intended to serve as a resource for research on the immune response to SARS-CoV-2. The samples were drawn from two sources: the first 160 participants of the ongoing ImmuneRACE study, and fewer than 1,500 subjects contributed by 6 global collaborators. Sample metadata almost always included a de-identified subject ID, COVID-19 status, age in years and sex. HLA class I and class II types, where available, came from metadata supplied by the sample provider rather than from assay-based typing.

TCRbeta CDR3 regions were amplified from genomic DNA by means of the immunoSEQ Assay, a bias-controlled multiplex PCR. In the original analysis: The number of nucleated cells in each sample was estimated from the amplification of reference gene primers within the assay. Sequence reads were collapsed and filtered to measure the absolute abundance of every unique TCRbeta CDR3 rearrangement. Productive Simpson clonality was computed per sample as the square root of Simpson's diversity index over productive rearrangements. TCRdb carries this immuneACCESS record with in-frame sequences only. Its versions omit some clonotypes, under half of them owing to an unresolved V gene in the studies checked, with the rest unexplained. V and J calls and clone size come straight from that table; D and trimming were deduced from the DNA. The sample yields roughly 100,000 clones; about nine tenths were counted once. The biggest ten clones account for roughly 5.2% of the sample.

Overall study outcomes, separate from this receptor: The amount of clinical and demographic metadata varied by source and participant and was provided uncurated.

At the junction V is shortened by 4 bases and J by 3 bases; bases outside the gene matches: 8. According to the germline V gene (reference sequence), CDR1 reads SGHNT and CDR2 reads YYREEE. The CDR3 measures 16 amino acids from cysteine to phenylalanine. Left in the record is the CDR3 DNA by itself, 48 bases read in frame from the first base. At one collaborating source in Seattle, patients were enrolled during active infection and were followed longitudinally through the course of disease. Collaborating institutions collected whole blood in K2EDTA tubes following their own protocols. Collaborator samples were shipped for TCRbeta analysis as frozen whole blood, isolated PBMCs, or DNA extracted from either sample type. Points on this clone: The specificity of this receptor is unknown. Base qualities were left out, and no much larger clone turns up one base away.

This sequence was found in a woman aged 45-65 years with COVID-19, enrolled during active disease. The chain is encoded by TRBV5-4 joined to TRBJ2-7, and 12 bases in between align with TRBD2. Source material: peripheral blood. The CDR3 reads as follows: CASSPPTSGGLYEQYF. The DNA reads TGTGCCAGCAGCCCTCCGACTAGCGGGGGACTCTACGAGCAGTACTTC.